This TCR beta chain was identified during a study of CD8+CD57+ T cells in acquired aplastic anemia. By flow cytometry, patients selected for sequencing had shown an expansion of CD8+CD57+ cells. After removal of 1 base from V and 5 bases from J, the junction contained 6 bases not matched to a gene. This CDR3 is built from 16 residues. Germline lookup yields CDR1 SGHTA and CDR2 FQGNSA. This clonotype was seen many times. Genomic DNA, serving as template, underwent TCR beta VDJ and CDR3 profiling. A single record per CDR3 protein comes from TCRdb applying MiXCR to the reads. The profile covers some 140,000 distinct CDR3 sequences, with about 50% appearing a single time and 12% taken by the ten largest.

The receptor was isolated from a human donor with aplastic anemia. Sequencing was carried out using sorted CD4+, CD8+, or CD8+CD57+ T cells (not recorded which) from PBMCs. The chain joins TRBV7-2 to TRBJ2-5; 11 bases are shared with TRBD2. This chain's CDR3 is CASSLGASGGWETQYF. The CDR3 bases are TGTGCCAGCAGCTTAGGGGCTAGCGGGGGGTGGGAGACCCAGTACTTC.